The 21 T cell receptor beta chains below come from one sample, sequenced in a study of beta chain features in type 1 diabetes. Reverse transcription of all isolated RNA meant that expressed TCRB transcripts were sequenced. Profiling relied on immunoSEQ multiplex PCR, and the TCRdb table lists in-frame clones only, not all of them. Altogether over 40,000 clones are present, over 50% being singletons, with the ten largest covering 2% to 2.5%. The sequenced sample consisted of Tregs from blood. The receptor source for this set is a woman between 18 and 29 years old in good health.

V usage is TRBV5-5 and J usage is TRBJ1-6; 9 bases line up with TRBD1. CDR3 length: 14 amino acids. Germline V gene data show CDR1 as SGHKS and CDR2 as YYEKEE (reference sequence). V lost 4 bases to trimming and J lost 7 bases; unmatched junction nucleotides: 3. CDR3 residues: CASSPGQGNSPLHF. In DNA form, the CDR3 reads TGTGCCAGCAGCCCTGGACAGGGGAATTCACCCCTCCACTTT. The full variable domain, its missing parts supplied by reference TRBV5-5 and TRBJ1-6, is DAGVTQSPTHLIKTRGQQVTLRCSPISGHKSVSWYQQVLGQGPQFIFQYYEKEERGRGNFPDRFSARQFPNYSSELNVNALLLGDSALYLCASSPGQGNSPLHFGNGTRLTVT.

This clone was detected only a few times. V gene TRBV7-2 combines with J gene TRBJ2-7; D might be TRBD2 (6 bases). Germline V lookup: CDR1 SGHTA, CDR2 FQGNSA. V was cut by 6 bases and J by 3 bases, with 18 bases left in between. The CDR3 has 15 amino acids. The CDR3 here is CASRVMGGKNYEQYF. In DNA form, the CDR3 reads TGTGCCAGCAGGGTGATGGGGGGAAAGAACTACGAGCAGTACTTC.

The J gene is TRBJ1-2, the V gene TRBV29-1, with a possible D match to TRBD1 (6 bases). CDR1 and CDR2 from the germline V gene are SQVTM and ANQGSEA. The CDR3 loop spans 12 amino acids. V was trimmed by 3 bases and J by 8 bases, leaving 13 bases between them. The CDR3 loop is CSVDRGEGGYTF. The CDR3 nucleotides are TGCAGCGTTGACAGGGGAGAGGGCGGCTACACCTTC.

The chain recombines TRBV18 with TRBJ1-5, with D perhaps matching TRBD1 (6 bases). The CDR3 runs 15 residues. CDR1 and CDR2 (germline): KGHSH, LQKENI. Trimming shortened V by 3 bases and J by 5 bases, and 14 bases separated the two germline ends. The CDR3 DNA reads TGTGCCAGCTCACCGGACAGCTACAGAGATCAGCCCCAGCATTTT. It yields the protein CASSPDSYRDQPQHF.

This clone was seen once. The rearrangement links TRBV10-2 to TRBJ1-1; D is undetermined. V dropped 6 bases and J dropped 4 bases, with 15 bases sitting between them. In germline, CDR1 is WSHSY, CDR2 SAAADI. This CDR3 is 14 amino acids long. The CDR3 sequence is CASSQAKTGTEAFF. In DNA form, the CDR3 reads TGCGCCAGCAGCCAAGCAAAGACGGGCACTGAAGCTTTCTTT.

The chain has TRBV28 and TRBJ2-7; TRBD1 aligns across 7 bases. With 4 bases clipped from V and 4 bases from J, the junction kept 7 bases outside the gene matches. The CDR3 runs to 14 residues. Germline loops: CDR1 MDHEN, CDR2 SYDVKM. The CDR3 spells CASSSGTVMYEQYF. As DNA, the CDR3 is TGTGCCAGCAGTTCCGGGACAGTGATGTACGAGCAGTACTTC.

The genes are TRBV7-9 and TRBJ2-7; D ambiguous. The CDR3 has 12 amino acids. V lost 5 bases to trimming and J lost 3 bases, with 8 bases between them. Germline V gene lookup returns CDR1 SEHNR and CDR2 FQNEAQ (reference sequence). DNA of the CDR3: TGTGCCAGCAGCCCCGACAACTACGAGCAGTACTTC. Its translation is CASSPDNYEQYF.

V and J are TRBV5-1 and TRBJ2-1, with 11 bases matching TRBD2. V gave up 0 bases and J gave up 8 bases; unmatched junction bases: 13. The CDR3 runs 18 residues. Germline CDR1 reads SGHRS; CDR2 reads YFSETQ. This chain's CDR3 is CASSLVPTTSGAGDEQFF. CDR3 nucleotide sequence: TGCGCCAGCAGCTTGGTTCCCACGACTAGCGGGGCCGGGGATGAGCAGTTCTTC.

The gene calls are TRBV11-2 and TRBJ2-7; 10 nucleotides agree with TRBD2. Per the germline V gene, CDR1 is SGHAT and CDR2 is FQNNGV. The CDR3 consists of 19 residues. V trimming: 1 base; J trimming: 0 bases; junction bases outside the gene matches: 12. The CDR3 bases are TGTGCCAGCAGCTTAGGAGGACAACCGGGACTAGCGAGCTCCTACGAGCAGTACTTC. This codes for CASSLGGQPGLASSYEQYF.

This clone was found a few times. The genes are TRBV30 and TRBJ1-6, with 7 bases that match TRBD1. This CDR3 has 14 residues. CDR1 and CDR2 (germline): GTSNPN, SVGIG (reference sequence). V dropped 4 bases and J dropped 7; count of bases not matched to a gene: 7. CDR3 nucleotides: TGTGCCTGGACAAGGGGGCTGAGAAATTCACCCCTCCACTTT. Protein sequence: CAWTRGLRNSPLHF.

The chain is built from TRBV7-2 and TRBJ2-5; unclear D gene. V was clipped by 4 bases and J by 2 bases, with 11 bases between them. The CDR3 loop spans 14 amino acids. Germline CDR1 and CDR2: SGHTA and FQGNSA. CDR3 in amino acids: CASSSSRLQETQYF. The CDR3, as DNA: TGTGCCAGCAGCTCCTCTAGATTACAAGAGACCCAGTACTTC.

This chain joins TRBV19 and TRBJ1-5; no definite D call. The germline gives CDR1 LNHDA, CDR2 SQIVND (reference sequence). The germline V and J ends were trimmed by 7 bases and 0 bases, with 10 bases remaining between them. This CDR3 has 14 amino acids. The CDR3 reads CASMASYSNQPQHF. The CDR3 region has the DNA TGTGCCAGTATGGCAAGTTATAGCAATCAGCCCCAGCATTTT.

This clone was seen a handful of times. This chain connects TRBV29-1 to TRBJ2-3, with TRBD2 matching over 8 bases. CDR3 length equals 15 residues. V shed 7 bases and J 0 bases; nucleotides not matched to a gene: 9. Germline V gene data show CDR1 as SQVTM and CDR2 as ANQGSEA. As DNA, the CDR3 is TGCAGCGCCCTAGCGGGTGGCCCTAGCACAGATACGCAGTATTTT. It is translated as CSALAGGPSTDTQYF.

There are a few counts of this clone. This specimen includes other DNA sequences encoding the same CDR3. This rearrangement joins TRBV5-6 to TRBJ1-1; D remains unclear. The germline CDR1 and CDR2 sequences are SGHDT and YYEEEE. The CDR3 has 14 amino acids. V lost 0 bases and J lost 1, with 7 bases in between. The CDR3 protein is CASSLAPGNTEAFF. DNA for the CDR3: TGTGCCAGCAGCTTGGCCCCGGGGAACACTGAAGCTTTCTTT.

Details on this clone: The same CDR3 can be traced to other DNA sequences in this sample. This sequence joins TRBV5-1 and TRBJ1-5; D remains unclear. Germline V CDR1 and CDR2: SGHRS, YFSETQ. The V end lost 2 bases, the J end lost 4 bases, and 13 bases lay between the germline ends. The CDR3 is made up of 15 amino acids. The CDR3 protein is CASSFGGSGNQPQHF. CDR3 DNA: TGCGCCAGCAGCTTTGGTGGTTCGGGGAATCAGCCCCAGCATTTT.

This clone was detected only a few times. The gene calls are TRBV7-2 and TRBJ2-7, with 9 bases lining up with TRBD2. The V gene's germline CDR1 is SGHTA and CDR2 FQGNSA. The CDR3 is 15 amino acids. The J segment lost 3 bases and the V segment lost 5 bases, leaving 8 bases of the junction unmatched. This CDR3 is CASSTGTSKIYEQYF. CDR3 DNA sequence: TGTGCCAGCAGCACCGGGACTAGCAAAATCTACGAGCAGTACTTC.

V and J are TRBV11-2 and TRBJ2-7; D possibly corresponds to TRBD1 (6 bases). V was clipped by 5 bases and J by 0 bases, with 26 bases between them. Germline V gene sequence: CDR1 SGHAT, CDR2 FQNNGV. The CDR3 is 19 amino acids. The CDR3 sequence is CASSPGAGVGKRLSYEQYF. The CDR3, as DNA: TGTGCCAGCAGCCCAGGAGCAGGGGTCGGCAAACGGCTCTCCTACGAGCAGTACTTC.

The J gene is TRBJ1-5, the V gene TRBV7-9; D is unclear. Trimming removed 2 bases from V and 3 bases from J, with 8 bases in between. The CDR3 is made up of 14 amino acids. The germline V gene has CDR1 SEHNR and CDR2 FQNEAQ (reference sequence). CDR3 nucleotides: TGTGCCAGCAGCTTACCCAACACCAATCAGCCCCAGCATTTT. It yields the protein CASSLPNTNQPQHF. The whole variable domain, remainder taken from reference TRBV7-9 and TRBJ1-5, is DTGVSQNPRHKITKRGQNVTFRCDPISEHNRLYWYRQTLGQGPEFLTYFQNEAQLEKSRLLSDRFSAERPKGSFSTLEIQRTEQGDSAMYLCASSLPNTNQPQHFGDGTRLSIL.

The gene calls are TRBV9 and TRBJ2-2; 12 nucleotides agree with TRBD2. The CDR3 covers 15 residues. Germline V lookup: CDR1 SGDLS, CDR2 YYNGEE. V trimming: 4 bases; J trimming: 7 bases; junction bases outside the gene matches: 5. CDR3 DNA: TGTGCCAGCAGCCCTAGCGGGAGGGCCGGCGGGGAGCTGTTTTTT. Amino acid sequence: CASSPSGRAGGELFF.

This clone has just one count. The chain joins TRBV28 to TRBJ2-3; 7 bases line up with TRBD2. The CDR3 length is 15 residues. Trimming removed 2 bases from V and 4 bases from J; junction bases left unmatched: 6. Germline CDR1 and CDR2: MDHEN and SYDVKM. For the CDR3, the DNA is TGTGCCAGCAGTTTAGCGGGAGTACGTGCAGATACGCAGTATTTT. Its translation: CASSLAGVRADTQYF.

CDR3 DNA: TGTGCCAGCTCACCTGGACTAGCGGGCGAGCAGTACTTC. Translating gives CASSPGLAGEQYF. This chain uses TRBV18 with TRBJ2-7, with 11 bases lining up with TRBD2. The CDR3 sequence is 13 residues long. Trimming took 3 bases from V and 6 from J; bases not matched to a gene: 1. Per germline, CDR1 KGHSH and CDR2 LQKENI.